This TCR beta chain was documented in a study of shared clonotypes between healthy human individuals. This clone came up once. The antigen is unknown. In germline, CDR1 is SNHLY, CDR2 FYNNEI. CDR3 length equals 16 residues. V shed 0 bases, J shed 9 bases, and the junction held 9 bases outside the gene matches. General study points: Among the subsets, naive ones generally showed larger estimated richness than memory ones.

In the CD4+ fraction, cells were divided into CD45RA+ naive and CD45RA-negative memory subsets. The authors loaded roughly 200 ng DNA, tens of thousands of T cell genomes, into sorted-subset replicate PCRs. Assay: immunoSEQ multiplex PCR; the TCRdb copy retains only in-frame clones and omits some. The data show under 600,000 clones, 97% seen once. The V call is TRBV2, the J call TRBJ2-1, with 9 bases matching TRBD2. The receptor comes from a woman aged 25 to 39 in good health. Material for sequencing was naive CD4+ T cells sorted from blood. The subset here: CD45RA+ positively selected. CDR3: CASSEAGTSWISEQFF. The CDR3 DNA is TGTGCCAGCAGTGAAGCCGGGACTAGCTGGATTAGTGAGCAGTTCTTC.